This TCR beta chain was captured by sequencing in a study of cytomegalovirus exposure and HLA in healthy donors. General study points: Cytomegalovirus status was reportedly diagnosed by the classifier with high sensitivity and specificity. Solely CMV serostatus was available to characterize immune exposure. Later analysis identified a missense DCLRE1C variant that was linked to TCR beta V- and J-gene trimming.

The PCR used 60 Vbeta and 13 Jbeta primers. TCRdb's copy holds only in-frame clones and misses some; the assay was immunoSEQ multiplex PCR. Of about 60,000 clones listed, approximately 71% are singletons. Note on this clone: Its antigen remains unidentified.

The specimen sequenced was PBMCs. This receptor was taken from a man aged 45-60 years in good health and CMV-seronegative.

The CDR3 DNA reads as TGTGCCAGCAGCCTCAGGGGGACGTTGAACACTGAAGCTTTCTTT. This encodes CASSLRGTLNTEAFF. J is TRBJ1-1 and V is TRBV7-9, with TRBD1 matching 7 bases. Unmatched junction bases numbered 6, after V lost 5 bases and J lost 0 bases. The CDR3 has 15 amino acids. Germline V gene sequence: CDR1 SEHNR, CDR2 FQNEAQ (reference sequence).